Below, one T cell receptor beta chain is given with its context. Its matching antigen is unknown. TCRdb's copy holds only in-frame clones and misses some; the assay was immunoSEQ multiplex PCR. The sample lists approximately 150,000 clones; roughly 94% were seen once. The data belong to a study of T cell responses to AZD1222 COVID-19 vaccine. Study-level findings and limits: Baseline serostatus was positive in only five to seven AZD1222 recipients. Across the whole spike, CD4 TCRs peaked at regions 160-218 and 743-854.

The V gene's germline CDR1 is MNHEY and CDR2 SMNVEV (reference sequence). There are 14 residues in the CDR3. The V end lost 6 bases, the J end lost 5 bases, and 17 bases lay between the germline ends. The V call is TRBV27, the J call TRBJ2-7, with no clear D. The source is an adult who received the AZD1222 COVID-19 vaccine. Sequenced material: peripheral blood, taken 28 days after the second AZD1222 dose. The CDR3 reads CASSWRSVGNEQYF. CDR3 sequence (DNA): TGTGCCAGCAGCTGGCGGTCGGTAGGTAACGAGCAGTACTTC.